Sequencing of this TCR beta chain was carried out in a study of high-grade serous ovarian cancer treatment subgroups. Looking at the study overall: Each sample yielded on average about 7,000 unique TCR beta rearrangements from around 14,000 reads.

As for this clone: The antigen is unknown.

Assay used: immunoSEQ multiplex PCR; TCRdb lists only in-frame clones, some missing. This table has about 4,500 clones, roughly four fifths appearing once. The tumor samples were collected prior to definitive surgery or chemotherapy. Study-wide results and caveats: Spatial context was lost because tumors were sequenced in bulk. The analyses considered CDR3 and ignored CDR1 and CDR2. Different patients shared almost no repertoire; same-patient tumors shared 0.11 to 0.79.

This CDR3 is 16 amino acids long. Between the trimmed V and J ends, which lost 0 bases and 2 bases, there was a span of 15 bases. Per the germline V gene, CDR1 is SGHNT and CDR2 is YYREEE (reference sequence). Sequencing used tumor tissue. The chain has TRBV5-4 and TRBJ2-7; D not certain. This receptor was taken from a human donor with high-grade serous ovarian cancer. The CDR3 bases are TGTGCCAGCAGCTTGGTTGATATCTACGGAACCTACGAGCAGTACTTC. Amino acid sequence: CASSLVDIYGTYEQYF.